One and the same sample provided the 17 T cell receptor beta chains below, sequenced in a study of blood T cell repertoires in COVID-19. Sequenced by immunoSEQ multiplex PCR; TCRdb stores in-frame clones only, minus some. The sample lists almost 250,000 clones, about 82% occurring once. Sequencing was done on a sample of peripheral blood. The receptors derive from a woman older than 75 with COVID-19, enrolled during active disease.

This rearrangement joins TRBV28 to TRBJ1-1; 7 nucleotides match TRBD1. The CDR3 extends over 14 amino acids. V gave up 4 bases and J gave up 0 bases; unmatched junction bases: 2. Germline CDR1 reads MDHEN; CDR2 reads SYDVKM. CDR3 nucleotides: TGTGCCAGCAGTTGGGGACAGATGAACACTGAAGCTTTCTTT. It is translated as CASSWGQMNTEAFF.

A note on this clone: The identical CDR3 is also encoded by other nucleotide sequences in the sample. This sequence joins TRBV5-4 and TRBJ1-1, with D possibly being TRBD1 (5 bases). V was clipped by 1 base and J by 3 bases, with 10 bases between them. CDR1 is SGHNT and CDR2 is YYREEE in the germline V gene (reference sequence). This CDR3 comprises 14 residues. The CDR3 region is CASSLFRGDTEAFF. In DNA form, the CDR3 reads TGTGCCAGCAGCTTGTTTCGGGGGGACACTGAAGCTTTCTTT.

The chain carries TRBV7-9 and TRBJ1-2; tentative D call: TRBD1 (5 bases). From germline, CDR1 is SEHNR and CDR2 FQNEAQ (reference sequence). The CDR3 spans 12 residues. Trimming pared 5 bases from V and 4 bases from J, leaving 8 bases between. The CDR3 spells CASSRTLYGYTF. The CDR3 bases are TGTGCCAGCAGCAGGACACTCTATGGCTACACCTTC. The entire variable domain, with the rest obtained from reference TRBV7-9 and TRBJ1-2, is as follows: DTGVSQNPRHKITKRGQNVTFRCDPISEHNRLYWYRQTLGQGPEFLTYFQNEAQLEKSRLLSDRFSAERPKGSFSTLEIQRTEQGDSAMYLCASSRTLYGYTFGSGTRLTVV.

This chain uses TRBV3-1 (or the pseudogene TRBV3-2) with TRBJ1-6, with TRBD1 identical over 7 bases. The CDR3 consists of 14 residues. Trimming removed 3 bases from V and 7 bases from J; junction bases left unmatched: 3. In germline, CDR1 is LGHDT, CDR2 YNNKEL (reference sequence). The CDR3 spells CASSHPGQNSPLHF. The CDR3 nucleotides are TGTGCCAGCAGCCATCCGGGACAGAATTCACCCCTCCACTTT.

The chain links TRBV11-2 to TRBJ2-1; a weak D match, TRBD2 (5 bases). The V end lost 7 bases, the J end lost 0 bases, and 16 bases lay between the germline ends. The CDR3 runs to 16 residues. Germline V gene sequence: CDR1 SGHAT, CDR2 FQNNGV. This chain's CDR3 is CASIGLDAYSYNEQFF. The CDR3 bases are TGTGCCAGCATCGGACTCGATGCTTACTCCTACAATGAGCAGTTCTTC.

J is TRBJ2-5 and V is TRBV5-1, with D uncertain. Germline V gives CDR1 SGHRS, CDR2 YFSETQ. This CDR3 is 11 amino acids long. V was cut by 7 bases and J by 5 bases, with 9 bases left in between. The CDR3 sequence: CASSYAETQYF. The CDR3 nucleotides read TGCGCCAGCTCTTATGCGGAGACCCAGTACTTC.

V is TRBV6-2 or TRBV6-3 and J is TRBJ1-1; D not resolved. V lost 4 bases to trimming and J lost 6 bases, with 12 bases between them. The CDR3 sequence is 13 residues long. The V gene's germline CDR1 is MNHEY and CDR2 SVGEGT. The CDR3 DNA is TGTGCCAGCAGTTTTGGAAACAGCCCTGAAGCTTTCTTT. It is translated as CASSFGNSPEAFF.

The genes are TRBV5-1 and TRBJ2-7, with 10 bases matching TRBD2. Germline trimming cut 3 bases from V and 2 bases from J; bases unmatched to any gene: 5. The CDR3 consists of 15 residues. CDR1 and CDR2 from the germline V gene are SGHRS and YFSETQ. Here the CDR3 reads CASSYSGGETYEQYF. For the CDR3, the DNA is TGCGCCAGCAGCTACAGCGGGGGGGAAACCTACGAGCAGTACTTC.

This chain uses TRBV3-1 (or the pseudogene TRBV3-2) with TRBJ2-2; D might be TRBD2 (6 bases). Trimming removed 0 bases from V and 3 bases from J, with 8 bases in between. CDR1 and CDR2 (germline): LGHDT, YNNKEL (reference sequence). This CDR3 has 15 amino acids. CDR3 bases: TGTGCCAGCAGCCAAGAGGGACTCCACACCGGGGAGCTGTTTTTT. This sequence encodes CASSQEGLHTGELFF.

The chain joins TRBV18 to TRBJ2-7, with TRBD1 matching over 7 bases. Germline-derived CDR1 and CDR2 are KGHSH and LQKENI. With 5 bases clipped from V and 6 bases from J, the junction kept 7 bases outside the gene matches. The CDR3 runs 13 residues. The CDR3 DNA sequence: TGTGCCAGCTCATCGAATACAGGGGTCGAGCAGTACGTC. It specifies CASSSNTGVEQYV.

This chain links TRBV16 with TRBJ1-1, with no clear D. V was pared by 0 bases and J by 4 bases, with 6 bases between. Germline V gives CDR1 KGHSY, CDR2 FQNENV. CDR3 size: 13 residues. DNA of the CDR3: TGTGCCAGCAGCCAATCGCGGGGCACTGAAGCTTTCTTT. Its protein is CASSQSRGTEAFF.

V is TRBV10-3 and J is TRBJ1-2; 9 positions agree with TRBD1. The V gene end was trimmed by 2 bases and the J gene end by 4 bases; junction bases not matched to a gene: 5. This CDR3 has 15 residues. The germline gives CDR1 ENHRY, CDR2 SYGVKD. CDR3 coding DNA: TGTGCCATCAGTGAGATACAGGGGGCGGGCTATGGCTACACCTTC. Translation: CAISEIQGAGYGYTF.

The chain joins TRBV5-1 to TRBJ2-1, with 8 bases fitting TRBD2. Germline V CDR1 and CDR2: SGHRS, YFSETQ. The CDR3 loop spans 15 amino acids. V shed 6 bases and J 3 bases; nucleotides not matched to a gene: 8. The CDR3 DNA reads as TGCGCCAGCACCCCAAGCGGGGGACTCTACAATGAGCAGTTCTTC. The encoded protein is CASTPSGGLYNEQFF.

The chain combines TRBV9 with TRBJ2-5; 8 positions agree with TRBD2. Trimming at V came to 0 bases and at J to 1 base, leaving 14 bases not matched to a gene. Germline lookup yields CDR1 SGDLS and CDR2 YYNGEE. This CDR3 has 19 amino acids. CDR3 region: CASSVGGGRTGDFQETQYF. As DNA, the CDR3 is TGTGCCAGCAGCGTAGGCGGGGGGAGAACTGGGGACTTCCAAGAGACCCAGTACTTC.

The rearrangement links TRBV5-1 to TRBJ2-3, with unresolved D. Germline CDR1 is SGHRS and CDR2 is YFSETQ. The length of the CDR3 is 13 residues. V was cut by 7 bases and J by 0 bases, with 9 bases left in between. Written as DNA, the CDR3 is TGCGCCAGCCGTCTCTCTAGCACAGATACGCAGTATTTT. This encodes CASRLSSTDTQYF.

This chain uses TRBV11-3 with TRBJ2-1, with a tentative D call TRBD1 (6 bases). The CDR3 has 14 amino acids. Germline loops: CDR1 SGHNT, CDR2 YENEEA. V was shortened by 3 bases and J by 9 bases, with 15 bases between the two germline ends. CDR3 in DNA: TGTGCCAGCAGCTTTCACAGGGATGGGGGTGAGCAGTTCTTC. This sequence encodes CASSFHRDGGEQFF.

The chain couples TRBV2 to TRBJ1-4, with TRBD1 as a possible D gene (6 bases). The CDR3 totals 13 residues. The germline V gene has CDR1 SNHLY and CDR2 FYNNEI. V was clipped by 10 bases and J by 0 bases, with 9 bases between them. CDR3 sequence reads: CATQGTTNEKLFF. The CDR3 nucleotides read TGTGCCACACAGGGTACAACTAATGAAAAACTGTTTTTT. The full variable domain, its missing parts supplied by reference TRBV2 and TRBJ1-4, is EPEVTQTPSHQVTQMGQEVILRCVPISNHLYFYWYRQILGQKVEFLVSFYNNEISEKSEIFDDQFSVERPDGSNFTLKIRSTKLEDSAMYFCATQGTTNEKLFFGSGTQLSVL.